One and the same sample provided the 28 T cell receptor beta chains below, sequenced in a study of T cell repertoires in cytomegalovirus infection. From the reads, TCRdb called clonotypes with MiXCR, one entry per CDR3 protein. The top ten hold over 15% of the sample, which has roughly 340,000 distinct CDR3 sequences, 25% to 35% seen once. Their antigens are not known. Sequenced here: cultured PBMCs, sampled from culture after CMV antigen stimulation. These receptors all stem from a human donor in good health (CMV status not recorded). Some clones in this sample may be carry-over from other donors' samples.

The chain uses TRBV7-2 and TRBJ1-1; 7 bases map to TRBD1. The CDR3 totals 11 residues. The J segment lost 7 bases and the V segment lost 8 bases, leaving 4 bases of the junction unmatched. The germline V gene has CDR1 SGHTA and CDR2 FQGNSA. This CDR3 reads CASLGGGEAFF. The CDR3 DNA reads TGTGCCAGCTTAGGGGGCGGTGAAGCTTTCTTT.

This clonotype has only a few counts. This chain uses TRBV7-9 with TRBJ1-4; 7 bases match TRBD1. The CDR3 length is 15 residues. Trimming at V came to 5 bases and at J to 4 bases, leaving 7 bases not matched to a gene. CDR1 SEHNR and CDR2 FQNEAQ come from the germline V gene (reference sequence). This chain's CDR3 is CASSPGTANNEKLFF. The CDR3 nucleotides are TGTGCCAGCAGCCCCGGGACAGCAAATAATGAAAAACTGTTTTTT. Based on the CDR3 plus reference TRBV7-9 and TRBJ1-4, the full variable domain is DTGVSQNPRHKITKRGQNVTFRCDPISEHNRLYWYRQTLGQGPEFLTYFQNEAQLEKSRLLSDRFSAERPKGSFSTLEIQRTEQGDSAMYLCASSPGTANNEKLFFGSGTQLSVL.

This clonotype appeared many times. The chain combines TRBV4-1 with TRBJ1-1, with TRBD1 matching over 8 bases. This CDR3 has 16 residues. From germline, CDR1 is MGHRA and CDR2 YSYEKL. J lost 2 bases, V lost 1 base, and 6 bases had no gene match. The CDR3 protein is CASSQAQGAGNTEAFF. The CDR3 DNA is TGCGCCAGCAGCCAAGCTCAGGGGGCAGGTAACACTGAAGCTTTCTTT.

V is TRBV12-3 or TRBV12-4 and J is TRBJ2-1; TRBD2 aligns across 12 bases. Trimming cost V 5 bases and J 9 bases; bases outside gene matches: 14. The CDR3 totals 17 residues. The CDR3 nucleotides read TGTGCCAGCAGTCCCGGACTAGCGGGGTCCCTTTTCGGTGAGCAGTTCTTC. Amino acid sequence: CASSPGLAGSLFGEQFF.

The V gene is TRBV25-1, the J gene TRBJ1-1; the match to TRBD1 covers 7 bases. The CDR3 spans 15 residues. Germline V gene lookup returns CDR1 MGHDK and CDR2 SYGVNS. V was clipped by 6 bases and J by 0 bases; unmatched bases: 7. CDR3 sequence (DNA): TGTGCCAGCAGGGGGACAGCGCGCATGAACACTGAAGCTTTCTTT. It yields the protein CASRGTARMNTEAFF. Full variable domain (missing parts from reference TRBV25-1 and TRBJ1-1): EADIYQTPRYLVIGTGKKITLECSQTMGHDKMYWYQQDPGMELHLIHYSYGVNSTEKGDLSSESTVSRIRTEHFPLTLESARPSHTSQYLCASRGTARMNTEAFFGQGTRLTVV.

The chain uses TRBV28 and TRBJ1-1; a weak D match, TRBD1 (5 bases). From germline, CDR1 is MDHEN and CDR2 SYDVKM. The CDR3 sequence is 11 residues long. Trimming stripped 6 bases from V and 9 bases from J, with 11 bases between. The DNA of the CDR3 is TGTGCCAGCAGCTCTCGGGGGAAAGCTTTCTTT. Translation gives CASSSRGKAFF.

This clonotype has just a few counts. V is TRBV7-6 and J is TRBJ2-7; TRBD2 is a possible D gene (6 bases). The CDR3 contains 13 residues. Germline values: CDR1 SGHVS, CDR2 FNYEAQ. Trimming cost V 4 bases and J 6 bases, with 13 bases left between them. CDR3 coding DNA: TGTGCCAGCAGCTCCGCGGAGGGGATCGAGCAGTACTTC. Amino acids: CASSSAEGIEQYF.

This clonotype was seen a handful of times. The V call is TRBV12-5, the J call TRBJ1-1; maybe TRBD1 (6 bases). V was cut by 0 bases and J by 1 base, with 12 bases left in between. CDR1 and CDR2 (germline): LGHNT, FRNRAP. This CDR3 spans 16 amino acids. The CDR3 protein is CASGLVVTGPNTEAFF. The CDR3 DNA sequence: TGTGCTAGTGGTTTGGTAGTAACAGGGCCGAACACTGAAGCTTTCTTT.

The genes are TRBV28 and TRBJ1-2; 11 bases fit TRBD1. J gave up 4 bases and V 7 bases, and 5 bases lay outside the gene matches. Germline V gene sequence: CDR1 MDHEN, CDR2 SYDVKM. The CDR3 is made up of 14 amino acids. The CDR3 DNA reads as TGTGCCAGCACCATAGGACAGGGGGCCTATGGCTACACCTTC. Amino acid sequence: CASTIGQGAYGYTF.

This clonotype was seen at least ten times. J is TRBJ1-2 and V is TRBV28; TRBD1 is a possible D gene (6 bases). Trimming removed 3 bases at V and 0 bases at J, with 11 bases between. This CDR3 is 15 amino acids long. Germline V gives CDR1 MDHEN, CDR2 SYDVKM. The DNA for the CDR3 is TGTGCCAGCAGTTTCGGGGGCTCTCCTAACTATGGCTACACCTTC. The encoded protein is CASSFGGSPNYGYTF.

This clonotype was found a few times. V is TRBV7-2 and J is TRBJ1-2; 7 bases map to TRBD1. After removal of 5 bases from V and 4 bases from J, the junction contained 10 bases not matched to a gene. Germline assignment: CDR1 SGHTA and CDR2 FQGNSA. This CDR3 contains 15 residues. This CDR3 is CASSRISQGSYGYTF. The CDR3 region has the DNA TGTGCCAGCAGCAGGATATCACAGGGGAGCTATGGCTACACCTTC.

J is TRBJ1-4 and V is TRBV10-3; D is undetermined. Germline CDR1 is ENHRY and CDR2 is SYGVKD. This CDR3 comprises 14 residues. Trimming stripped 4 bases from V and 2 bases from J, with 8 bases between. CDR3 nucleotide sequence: TGTGCCATCAGTGCGCAGGACACTAATGAAAAACTGTTTTTT. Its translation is CAISAQDTNEKLFF.

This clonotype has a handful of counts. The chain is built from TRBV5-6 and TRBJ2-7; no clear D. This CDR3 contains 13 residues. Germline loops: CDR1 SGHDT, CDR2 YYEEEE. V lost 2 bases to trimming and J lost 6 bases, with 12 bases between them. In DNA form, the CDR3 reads TGTGCCAGCAGCTTCGCTTCGTTCGGCGAGCAGTACTTC. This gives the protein CASSFASFGEQYF.

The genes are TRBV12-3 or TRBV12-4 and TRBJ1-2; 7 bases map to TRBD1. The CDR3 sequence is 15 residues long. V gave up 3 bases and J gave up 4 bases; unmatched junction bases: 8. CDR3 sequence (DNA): TGTGCCAGCAGTTTTCAGGGAGGGGGCTTCTATGGCTACACCTTC. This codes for CASSFQGGGFYGYTF.

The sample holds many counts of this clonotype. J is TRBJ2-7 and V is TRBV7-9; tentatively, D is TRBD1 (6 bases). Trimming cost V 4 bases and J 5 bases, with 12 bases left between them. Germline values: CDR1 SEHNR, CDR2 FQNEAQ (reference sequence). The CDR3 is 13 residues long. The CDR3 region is CASSSDRFNEQYF. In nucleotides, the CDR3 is TGTGCCAGCAGCTCCGACAGGTTCAACGAGCAGTACTTC.

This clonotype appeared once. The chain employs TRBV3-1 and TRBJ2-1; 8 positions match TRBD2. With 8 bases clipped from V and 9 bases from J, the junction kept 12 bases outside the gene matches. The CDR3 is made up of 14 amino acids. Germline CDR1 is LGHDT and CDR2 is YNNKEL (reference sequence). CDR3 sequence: CASGPGGLLVEQFF. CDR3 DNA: TGTGCCAGCGGTCCGGGAGGGCTATTGGTTGAGCAGTTCTTC.

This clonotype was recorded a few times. As DNA, the CDR3 is TGTGCTAGTGGTTGGGGGACTAGCGGGGAAATGGATACGCAGTATTTT. Its protein product is CASGWGTSGEMDTQYF. The chain joins TRBV12-5 to TRBJ2-3; the match to TRBD2 covers 13 bases. Germline-derived CDR1 and CDR2 are LGHNT and FRNRAP. This CDR3 has 16 amino acids. J gave up 6 bases and V 4 bases, and 7 bases lay outside the gene matches.

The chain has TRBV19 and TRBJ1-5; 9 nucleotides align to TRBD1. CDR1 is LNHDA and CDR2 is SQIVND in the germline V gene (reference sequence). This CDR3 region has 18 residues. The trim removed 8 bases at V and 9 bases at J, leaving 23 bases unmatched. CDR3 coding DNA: TGTGCCAGTTATCCCGGACAGGGGTGGGAATCAGAACAAGTGCCCCAGCATTTT. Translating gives CASYPGQGWESEQVPQHF.

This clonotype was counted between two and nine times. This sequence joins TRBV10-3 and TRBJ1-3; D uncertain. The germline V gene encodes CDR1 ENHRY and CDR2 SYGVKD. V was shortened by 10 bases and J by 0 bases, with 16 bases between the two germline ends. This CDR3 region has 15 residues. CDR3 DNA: TGTGCCACCTCAGAAGCGGCAGCCTCTGGAAACACCATATATTTT. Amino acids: CATSEAAASGNTIYF.

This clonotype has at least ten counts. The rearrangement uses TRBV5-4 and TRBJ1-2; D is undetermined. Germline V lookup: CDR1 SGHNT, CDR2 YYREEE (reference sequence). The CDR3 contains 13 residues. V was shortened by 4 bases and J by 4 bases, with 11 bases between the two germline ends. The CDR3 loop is CASSAAAGYGYTF. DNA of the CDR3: TGTGCCAGCAGCGCCGCGGCTGGCTATGGCTACACCTTC.

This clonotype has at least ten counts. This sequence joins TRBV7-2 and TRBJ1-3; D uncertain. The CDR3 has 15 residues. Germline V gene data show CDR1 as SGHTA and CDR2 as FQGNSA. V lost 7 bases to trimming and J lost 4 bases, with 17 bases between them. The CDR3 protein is CASTERGSQGNTIYF. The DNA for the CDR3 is TGTGCCAGCACCGAACGGGGAAGCCAGGGAAACACCATATATTTT.

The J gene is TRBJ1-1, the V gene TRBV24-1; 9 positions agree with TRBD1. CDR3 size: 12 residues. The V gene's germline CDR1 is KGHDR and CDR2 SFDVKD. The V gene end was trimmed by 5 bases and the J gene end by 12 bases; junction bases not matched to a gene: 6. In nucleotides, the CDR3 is TGTGCCACCAGTGCAGGGACAGGGTCGACTTTCTTT. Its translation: CATSAGTGSTFF.

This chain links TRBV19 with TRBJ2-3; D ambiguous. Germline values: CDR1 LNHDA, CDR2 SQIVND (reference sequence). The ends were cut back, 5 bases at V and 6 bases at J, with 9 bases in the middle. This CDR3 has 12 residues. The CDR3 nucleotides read TGTGCCAGTAGTCCAATCGCGGATACGCAGTATTTT. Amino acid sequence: CASSPIADTQYF. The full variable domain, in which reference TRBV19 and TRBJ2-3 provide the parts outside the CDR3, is DGGITQSPKYLFRKEGQNVTLSCEQNLNHDAMYWYRQDPGQGLRLIYYSQIVNDFQKGDIAEGYSVSREKKESFPLTVTSAQKNPTAFYLCASSPIADTQYFGPGTRLTVL.

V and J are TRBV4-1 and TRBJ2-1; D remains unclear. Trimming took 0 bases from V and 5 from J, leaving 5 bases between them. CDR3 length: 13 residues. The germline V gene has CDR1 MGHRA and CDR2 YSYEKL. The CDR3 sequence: CASSQEIDNEQFF. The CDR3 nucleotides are TGCGCCAGCAGCCAAGAAATCGACAATGAGCAGTTCTTC.

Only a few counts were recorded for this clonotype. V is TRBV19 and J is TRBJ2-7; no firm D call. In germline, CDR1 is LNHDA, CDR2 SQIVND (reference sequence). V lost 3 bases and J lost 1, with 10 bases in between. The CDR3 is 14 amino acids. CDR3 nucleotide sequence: TGTGCCAGTAGTATCGGAAGGGATTCCTACGAGCAGTACTTC. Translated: CASSIGRDSYEQYF.

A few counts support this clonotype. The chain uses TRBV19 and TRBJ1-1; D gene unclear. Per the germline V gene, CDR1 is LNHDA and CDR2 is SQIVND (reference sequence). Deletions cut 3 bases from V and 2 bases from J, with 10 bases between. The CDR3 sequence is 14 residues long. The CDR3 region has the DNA TGTGCCAGTAGTATTGGGGTGCTCAACACTGAAGCTTTCTTT. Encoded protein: CASSIGVLNTEAFF. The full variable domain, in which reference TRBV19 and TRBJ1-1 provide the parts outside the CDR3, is DGGITQSPKYLFRKEGQNVTLSCEQNLNHDAMYWYRQDPGQGLRLIYYSQIVNDFQKGDIAEGYSVSREKKESFPLTVTSAQKNPTAFYLCASSIGVLNTEAFFGQGTRLTVV.

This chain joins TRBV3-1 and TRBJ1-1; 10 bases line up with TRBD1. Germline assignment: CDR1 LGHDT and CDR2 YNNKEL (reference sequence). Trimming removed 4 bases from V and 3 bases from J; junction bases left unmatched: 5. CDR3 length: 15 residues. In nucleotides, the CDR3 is TGTGCCAGCAGCCCAACGACAGGGGGCTACACTGAAGCTTTCTTT. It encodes CASSPTTGGYTEAFF.

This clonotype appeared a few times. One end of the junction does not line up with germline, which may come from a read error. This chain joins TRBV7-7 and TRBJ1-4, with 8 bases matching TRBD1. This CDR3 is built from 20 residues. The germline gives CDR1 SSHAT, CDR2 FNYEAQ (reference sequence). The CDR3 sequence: CASSPTRVAADRAPNEKLFF. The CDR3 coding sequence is TGTGCTAGCAGCCCCACCCGTGTTGCGGCGGACAGGGCGCCTAATGAAAAACTGTTTTTT. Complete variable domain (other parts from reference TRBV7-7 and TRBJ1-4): GAGVSQSPRYKVTKRGQDVTLRCDPISSHATLYWYQQALGQGPEFLTYFNYEAQPDKSGLPSDRFSAERPEGSISTLTIQRTEQRDSAMYRCASSPTRVAADRAPNEKLFFGSGTQLSVL.